One sample yielded the 14 T cell receptor beta chains listed below, sequenced in a study of T cell repertoires in cytomegalovirus infection. Each CDR3 protein gets one entry after TCRdb re-called the reads with MiXCR. The sample lists about 830,000 distinct CDR3 sequences; roughly 33% were seen once. These receptors have no identified antigens. Sample: cultured CD8+ T cells from PBMCs, taken from culture after CMV antigen stimulation. These receptors were taken from a human donor in good health (CMV status not recorded). Some clones in this sample may be carry-over from other donors' samples.

The V and J genes are TRBV10-3 and TRBJ2-7, with D maybe TRBD1 (5 bases). The CDR3 spans 13 residues. The V gene's germline CDR1 is ENHRY and CDR2 SYGVKD. Trimming took off 3 bases at V and 4 bases at J, with 10 bases between the two ends. The CDR3 protein is CAISEDSRYEQYV. CDR3 in DNA: TGTGCCATCAGTGAAGACAGTAGGTACGAGCAGTACGTC.

A few counts support this clonotype. This chain uses TRBV20-1 with TRBJ2-5; TRBD2 agrees at 10 bases. The CDR3 is 14 residues long. The germline CDR1 and CDR2 sequences are DFQATT and SNEGSKA (reference sequence). The junction had 6 bases not matched to a gene; V was cut back by 7 bases and J by 1 base. This CDR3 is CSGGSGGAQETQYF. The CDR3 DNA reads as TGCAGTGGGGGGAGCGGGGGGGCCCAAGAGACCCAGTACTTC.

There are a few counts of this clonotype. The rearrangement uses TRBV19 and TRBJ1-5; D possibly corresponds to TRBD1 (5 bases). Germline CDR1 is LNHDA and CDR2 is SQIVND (reference sequence). The CDR3 is 14 amino acids. V lost 1 base and J lost 4, with 8 bases in between. The CDR3 DNA sequence: TGTGCCAGTAGTATAGGAACAGGAAATCAGCCCCAGCATTTT. Translation: CASSIGTGNQPQHF.

A note on this clonotype: A much larger clone differs from this one at a single base, so this may be a read error. CDR3 DNA sequence: TGTGCCAACAGCTCCTGGGGCCCCAAGAGCTCCTACAATGAGCAGTTCTTC. Encoded protein: CANSSWGPKSSYNEQFF. The V call is TRBV7-3, the J call TRBJ2-1; TRBD1 is a possible D gene (5 bases). Germline CDR1 is SGHTA and CDR2 is FQGTGA. The CDR3 length is 17 residues.

The chain links TRBV4-1 to TRBJ2-7; a possible D gene is TRBD1 (5 bases). Trimming stripped 0 bases from V and 2 bases from J, with 11 bases between. Germline V gene data show CDR1 as MGHRA and CDR2 as YSYEKL. The length of the CDR3 is 15 residues. The CDR3, as DNA: TGCGCCAGCAGCCAAGATGGTAGGGGTACCTACGAGCAGTACTTC. This translates into CASSQDGRGTYEQYF.

This clonotype was recorded at least ten times. The V call is TRBV7-8, the J call TRBJ1-1; D gene unclear. Germline V lookup: CDR1 SGHVS, CDR2 FQNEAQ. This CDR3 region has 14 residues. V was cut by 1 base and J by 1 base, with 7 bases left in between. CDR3 sequence (DNA): TGTGCCAGCAGCTTAGGGCCGCCGAACACTGAAGCTTTCTTT. The encoded protein is CASSLGPPNTEAFF.

This chain joins TRBV7-6 and TRBJ2-1; D gene uncertain. Germline CDR1 reads SGHVS; CDR2 reads FNYEAQ. V lost 5 bases to trimming and J lost 5 bases, with 7 bases between them. CDR3 size: 12 residues. Here the CDR3 DNA reads TGTGCCAGCAGCCCGCAGCACAATGAGCAGTTCTTC. Its translation: CASSPQHNEQFF.

As regards this clonotype: Relative to the germline gene, one junction end is altered; a read error may explain this. The chain combines TRBV4-1 with TRBJ2-3; D is possibly TRBD2 (5 bases). The CDR3 loop spans 16 amino acids. Germline V lookup: CDR1 MGHRA, CDR2 YSYEKL. The CDR3 nucleotides read TGTGCCAGCAGCCAAGATGCGGTAGCGAGCACAGATACGCAGTATTTT. Translated, it gives CASSQDAVASTDTQYF.

This clonotype was picked up a small number of times. V and J are TRBV4-3 and TRBJ1-6, with a possible D match to TRBD1 (6 bases). Looked up from germline, CDR1 is LGHNA and CDR2 is YSLEER. V was trimmed by 0 bases and J by 3 bases, leaving 18 bases between them. The CDR3 runs to 19 residues. Here the CDR3 reads CASSQDRPTGPYYNSPLHF. CDR3 sequence (DNA): TGCGCCAGCAGCCAAGATCGGCCCACAGGGCCCTACTATAATTCACCCCTCCACTTT.

The chain has TRBV7-1 and TRBJ1-6; no clear D. TRBV7-1 is recorded as an ORF, its role being uncertain. Trimming took 6 bases from V and 6 from J, leaving 9 bases between them. This CDR3 is 13 amino acids long. The CDR3 sequence: CASSSGRNSPLHF. CDR3 sequence (DNA): TGTGCCAGCAGTTCGGGTCGTAATTCACCCCTCCACTTT.

Points on this clonotype: Germline and junction disagree at one end, which may indicate a read error. The V and J genes are TRBV7-4 and TRBJ1-6; 7 nucleotides align to TRBD1. The CDR3 spans 13 residues. Germline assignment: CDR1 SGHVT and CDR2 SQSDAQ. CDR3 nucleotide sequence: TGTGCCAGCAGCTCCCCCACAGGACAGGAAGTTCGTTTT. This gives the protein CASSSPTGQEVRF.

The chain joins TRBV27 to TRBJ1-2; no clear D gene. CDR1 and CDR2 from the germline V gene are MNHEY and SMNVEV (reference sequence). The CDR3 contains 13 residues. Trimming took 6 bases from V and 3 from J, leaving 11 bases between them. CDR3 residues: CASRGRTDYGYTF. The CDR3 region has the DNA TGTGCCAGCAGGGGCAGGACGGACTATGGCTACACCTTC.

The J gene is TRBJ1-2, the V gene TRBV4-3; tentatively, D is TRBD1 (5 bases). The V end was cut by 4 bases, the J end by 8 bases, with 14 bases between. The CDR3 loop spans 13 amino acids. CDR1 and CDR2 from the germline V gene are LGHNA and YSLEER. The DNA of the CDR3 is TGCGCCAGCAGCCCTAAGGGACCGGACGGCTACACCTTC. It encodes CASSPKGPDGYTF.

This sequence joins TRBV12-3 or TRBV12-4 and TRBJ2-4; the match to TRBD2 covers 16 bases. The junction had 8 bases not matched to a gene; V was cut back by 0 bases and J by 3 bases. The CDR3 is 20 amino acids. CDR3 region: CASSLALGLAGGAGKNIQYF. CDR3 DNA sequence: TGTGCCAGCAGTTTAGCGCTGGGACTAGCGGGGGGGGCGGGCAAAAACATTCAGTACTTC.